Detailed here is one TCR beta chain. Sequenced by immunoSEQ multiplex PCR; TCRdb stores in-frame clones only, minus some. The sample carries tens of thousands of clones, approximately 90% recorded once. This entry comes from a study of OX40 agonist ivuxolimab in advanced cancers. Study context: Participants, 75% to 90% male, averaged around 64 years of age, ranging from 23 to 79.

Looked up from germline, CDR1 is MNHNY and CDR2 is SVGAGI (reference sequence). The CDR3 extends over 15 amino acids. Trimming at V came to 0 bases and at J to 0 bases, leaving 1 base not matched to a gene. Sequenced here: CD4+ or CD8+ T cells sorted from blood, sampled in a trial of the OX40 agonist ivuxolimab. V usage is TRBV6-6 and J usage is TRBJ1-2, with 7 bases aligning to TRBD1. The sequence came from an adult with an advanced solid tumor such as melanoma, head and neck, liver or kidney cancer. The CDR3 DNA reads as TGTGCCAGCAGTTACTCCGGGACAGCTAACTATGGCTACACCTTC. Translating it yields CASSYSGTANYGYTF.